Below, 13 T cell receptor beta chains from the same sample are listed, as sequenced in a study of vaccination and CD4 T cells after COVID-19 (dated by TCRdb to between 2021 and 2022). The treatment or condition label, as the study defines it: roughly ten-day PBMC culture with coronavirus spike peptide pools or control peptides (ViraFEST assay). The method was PCR. These reads were obtained on an Illumina iSeq 100. DNA from cultured CD4+ T cells underwent TCR sequencing with the Oncomine TCR Beta short-read assay at the Johns Hopkins FTIC core. TCRdb reprocessing: public reads trimmed at Q25 with fastp, clones called with MiXCR, in-frame beta chains kept. Every entry covers one CDR3 protein and lists the most common genes and DNA from its rows. The sample table records approximately 13,000 distinct CDR3 sequences; roughly 50% of these occur just once. The ten largest clones take up about a sixth of the sample.

No antigen has been assigned to these receptors. The sequencing sample was made of CD4+ T cells from blood, cultured in vitro. The receptors shown here come from a human donor who had recovered from COVID-19.

The gene calls are TRBV19 and TRBJ1-3; a weak D match, TRBD1 (5 bases). Trimming left V 3 bases short and J 9 bases short, with 15 bases between. Germline-derived CDR1 and CDR2 are LNHDA and SQIVND (reference sequence). The CDR3 is made up of 14 amino acids. In DNA form, the CDR3 reads TGTGCCAGTAGTATTTCCAGGGCGGTTGGCACCATATATTTT. Translated: CASSISRAVGTIYF. The entire variable domain, with the rest obtained from reference TRBV19 and TRBJ1-3, is as follows: DGGITQSPKYLFRKEGQNVTLSCEQNLNHDAMYWYRQDPGQGLRLIYYSQIVNDFQKGDIAEGYSVSREKKESFPLTVTSAQKNPTAFYLCASSISRAVGTIYFGEGSWLTVV.

This clonotype occurred a few times. CDR3 loop: CASSLAETQYF. CDR3 DNA: TGCGCCAGCAGCTTGGCAGAGACCCAGTACTTC. V and J are TRBV5-1 and TRBJ2-5; D not certain. The CDR3 extends over 11 amino acids. With 0 bases removed from V and 4 bases from J, the gap between germline ends came to 1 base. Germline V gene data show CDR1 as SGHRS and CDR2 as YFSETQ.

This rearrangement joins TRBV6-5 to TRBJ1-1, with 11 bases identical to TRBD1. CDR3 length equals 18 residues. Germline lookup yields CDR1 MNHEY and CDR2 SVGAGI. Germline trimming cut 2 bases from V and 4 bases from J; bases unmatched to any gene: 12. CDR3 bases: TGTGCCAGCAGTTACAGGACAGGGGGCACGTATAGAAGCACTGAAGCTTTCTTT. It specifies CASSYRTGGTYRSTEAFF.

The CDR3 loop reads CAKEQGPYSNQPQHF. CDR3 DNA: TGTGCCAAGGAACAGGGGCCTTATAGCAATCAGCCCCAGCATTTT. V and J are TRBV24-1 and TRBJ1-5, with TRBD1 identical over 7 bases. Trimming took 11 bases from V and 0 from J; bases not matched to a gene: 9. CDR3 length equals 15 residues. Germline V gene data show CDR1 as KGHDR and CDR2 as SFDVKD.

V and J are TRBV7-2 and TRBJ1-3; no clear D. Germline V gene data show CDR1 as SGHTA and CDR2 as FQGNSA. This CDR3 contains 15 residues. V lost 1 base to trimming and J lost 2 bases, with 9 bases between them. Written as DNA, the CDR3 is TGTGCCAGCAGCTTAGGCGGTACGGCTGGAAACACCATATATTTT. It specifies CASSLGGTAGNTIYF.

This clonotype was counted once. This chain uses TRBV2 with TRBJ2-7; D unclear. V gave up 6 bases and J gave up 4 bases, with 16 bases separating them. Germline lookup yields CDR1 SNHLY and CDR2 FYNNEI. The CDR3 sequence is 14 residues long. The CDR3 region has the DNA TGTGCCAGCAGGGCCAGAAGTGATGTATACGAGCAGTACTTC. Translation: CASRARSDVYEQYF.

The chain links TRBV7-2 to TRBJ1-5, with D tentatively TRBD1 (5 bases). Germline assignment: CDR1 SGHTA and CDR2 FQGNSA. The CDR3 contains 15 residues. The V gene lost 5 bases and the J gene lost 4 bases, with 15 bases spanning the gap. CDR3 bases: TGTGCCAGCAGCCGTACGGGACTGGAAAATCAGCCCCAGCATTTT. This gives the protein CASSRTGLENQPQHF.

The V and J genes are TRBV10-2 and TRBJ1-6, with a weak D call TRBD1 (5 bases). The CDR3 runs 14 residues. Per the germline V gene, CDR1 is WSHSY and CDR2 is SAAADI. V was clipped by 6 bases and J by 7 bases, with 13 bases between them. The CDR3 loop reads CASRQPGYNSPLHF. In nucleotides, the CDR3 is TGCGCCAGCAGGCAGCCAGGGTACAATTCACCCCTCCACTTT.

This clonotype was counted only a few times. This chain joins TRBV6-1 and TRBJ1-2; 9 bases map to TRBD1. The V gene's germline CDR1 is MNHNS and CDR2 SASEGT. V was pared by 5 bases and J by 2 bases, with 9 bases of the junction left unmatched. This CDR3 is built from 16 residues. The DNA of the CDR3 is TGTGCCAGCAGTCTCACTTGGACAGGGGAAAACTATGGCTACACCTTC. It yields the protein CASSLTWTGENYGYTF.

This chain joins TRBV20-1 and TRBJ2-3; D is perhaps TRBD1 (6 bases). Trimming pared 3 bases from V and 7 bases from J, leaving 14 bases between. Germline lookup yields CDR1 DFQATT and CDR2 SNEGSKA (reference sequence). This CDR3 region has 13 residues. The CDR3 protein is CSASGQPIYTQYF. Written as DNA, the CDR3 is TGCAGTGCTAGTGGACAGCCGATATATACGCAGTATTTT.

This clonotype appeared a few times. The chain has TRBV19 and TRBJ1-4, with D hard to call. V shed 3 bases and J shed 8 bases, with 13 bases lying between them. The CDR3 covers 14 residues. CDR1 and CDR2 from the germline V gene are LNHDA and SQIVND (reference sequence). CDR3 residues: CASSMSPGTEKLFF. The CDR3 DNA reads TGTGCCAGTAGTATGAGCCCCGGCACGGAAAAACTGTTTTTT.

The CDR3 spells CATSMESNQPQHF. Written as DNA, the CDR3 is TGTGCCACCAGCATGGAGAGCAATCAGCCCCAGCATTTT. The chain recombines TRBV15 with TRBJ1-5; D remains unclear. Trimming removed 4 bases at V and 1 base at J, with 5 bases between. Germline assignment: CDR1 LNHNV and CDR2 YYDKDF (reference sequence). CDR3 length: 13 amino acids.

The rearrangement uses TRBV30 and TRBJ2-3; perhaps TRBD1 as D (5 bases). CDR1 and CDR2 (germline): GTSNPN, SVGIG (reference sequence). The germline V and J ends were trimmed by 3 bases and 0 bases, with 10 bases remaining between them. The CDR3 consists of 14 residues. The CDR3 sequence: CAWRARVSTDTQYF. The CDR3 nucleotides are TGTGCCTGGAGAGCCAGGGTGAGCACAGATACGCAGTATTTT.